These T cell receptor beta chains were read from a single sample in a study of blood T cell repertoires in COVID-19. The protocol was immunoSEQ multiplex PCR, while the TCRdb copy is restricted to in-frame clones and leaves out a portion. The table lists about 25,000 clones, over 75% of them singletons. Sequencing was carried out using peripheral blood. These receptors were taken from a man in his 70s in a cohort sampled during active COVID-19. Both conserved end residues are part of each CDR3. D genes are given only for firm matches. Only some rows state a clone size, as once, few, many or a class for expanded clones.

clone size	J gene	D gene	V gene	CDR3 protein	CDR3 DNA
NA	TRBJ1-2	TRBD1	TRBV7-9	CASSFSGTGLEGYTF	TGTGCCAGCAGCTTCTCCGGGACAGGCCTCGAGGGCTACACCTTC
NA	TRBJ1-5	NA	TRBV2	CASSGHPNNQPQHF	TGTGCCAGCAGTGGACATCCGAACAATCAGCCCCAGCATTTT
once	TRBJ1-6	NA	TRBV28	CASSLSVDSNIRLSPLHF	TGTGCCAGCAGTTTATCCGTCGACAGTAACATTAGACTTTCACCCCTCCACTTT
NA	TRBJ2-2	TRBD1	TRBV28	CASSSTGAPGTGELFF	TGTGCCAGCAGTTCGACAGGGGCCCCCGGCACCGGGGAGCTGTTTTTT
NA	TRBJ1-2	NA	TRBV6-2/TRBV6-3	CASSFWSSSYGYTF	TGTGCCAGCAGTTTTTGGAGCTCGTCCTATGGCTACACCTTC
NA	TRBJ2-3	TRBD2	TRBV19	CASSITRERTDTQYF	TGTGCCAGTAGTATAACGCGGGAGCGCACAGATACGCAGTATTTT
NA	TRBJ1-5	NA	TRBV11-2	CASSFQGSNQPQHF	TGTGCCAGCAGTTTCCAGGGTAGCAATCAGCCCCAGCATTTT
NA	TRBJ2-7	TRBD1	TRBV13	CASSSLLTGAVYEQYF	TGTGCCAGCAGCTCACTCCTGACAGGGGCGGTATACGAGCAGTACTTC
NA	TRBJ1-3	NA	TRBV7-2	CASSPRGATSGNTIYF	TGTGCCAGCAGCCCACGGGGGGCCACCTCTGGAAACACCATATATTTT
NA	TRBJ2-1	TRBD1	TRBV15	CATSGVLDRDRTYNEQFF	TGTGCCACCAGCGGCGTACTTGATCGGGACAGGACGTACAATGAGCAGTTCTTC
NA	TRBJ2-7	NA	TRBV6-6	CASSYSETKYF	TGTGCCAGCAGTTACTCAGAGACAAAGTACTTC
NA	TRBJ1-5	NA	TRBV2	CASSEGPNSNQPQHF	TGTGCCAGCAGTGAAGGGCCGAATAGCAATCAGCCCCAGCATTTT
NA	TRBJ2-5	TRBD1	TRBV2	CASIRGDLGQEGTQYF	TGTGCCAGCATTAGAGGGGACCTAGGACAGGAAGGGACCCAGTACTTC
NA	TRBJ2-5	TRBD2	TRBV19	CASSIGWGGTQYF	TGTGCCAGTAGTATCGGCTGGGGGGGGACCCAGTACTTC
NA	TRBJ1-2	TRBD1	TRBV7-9	CASSRGGPAFNYGYTF	TGTGCCAGCTCTAGAGGGGGCCCTGCTTTTAACTATGGCTACACCTTC
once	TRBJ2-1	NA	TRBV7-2	CASTALGQEQFF	TGTGCCAGCACCGCTTTGGGGCAGGAGCAGTTCTTC
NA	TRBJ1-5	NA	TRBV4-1	CASSQDFRGKQPQHF	TGCGCCAGCAGCCAAGATTTTCGAGGTAAACAGCCCCAGCATTTT
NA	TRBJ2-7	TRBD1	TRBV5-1	CASSLENRGLYEQYF	TGCGCCAGCAGCTTAGAGAACAGGGGGCTCTACGAGCAGTACTTC
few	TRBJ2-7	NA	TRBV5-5	CASSSLLTYEQYF	TGTGCCAGCAGCTCCTTACTAACCTACGAGCAGTACTTC
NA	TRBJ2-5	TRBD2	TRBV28	CASSFSSGIWETQYF	TGTGCCAGCAGTTTTAGTAGCGGGATTTGGGAGACCCAGTACTTC
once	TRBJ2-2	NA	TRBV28	CASSLAENTGELFF	TGTGCCAGCAGTTTGGCCGAGAACACCGGGGAGCTGTTTTTT
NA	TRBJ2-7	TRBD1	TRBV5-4	CASSLRTGSSYEQYF	TGTGCCAGCAGCCTCAGGACAGGCAGCTCCTACGAGCAGTACTTC
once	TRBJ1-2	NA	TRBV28	CASMERGLTPNYGYTF	TGTGCCAGCATGGAGAGGGGGTTAACCCCTAACTATGGCTACACCTTC
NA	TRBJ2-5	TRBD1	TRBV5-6	CASSSGQQETQYF	TGTGCCAGCAGCTCGGGACAGCAAGAGACCCAGTACTTC
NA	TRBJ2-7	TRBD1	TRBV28	CASSLPGQVYEQYF	TGTGCCAGCAGTTTACCCGGACAGGTCTACGAGCAGTACTTC
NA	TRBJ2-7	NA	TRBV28	CASSSSREQYF	TGTGCCAGCAGTTCCTCCCGGGAGCAGTACTTC
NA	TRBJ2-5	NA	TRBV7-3	CASSPGLQETQYF	TGTGCCAGCAGCCCCGGACTCCAAGAGACCCAGTACTTC
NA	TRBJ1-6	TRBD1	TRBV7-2	CASSLVATGTHSPLHF	TGTGCCAGCAGCTTAGTAGCGACAGGGACCCATTCACCCCTCCACTTT
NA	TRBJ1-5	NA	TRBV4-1	CASSPTGNQPQHF	TGCGCCAGCAGTCCGACAGGAAACCAGCCCCAGCATTTT
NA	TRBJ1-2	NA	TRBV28	CASSLQGNYGYTF	TGTGCCAGCAGTTTGCAGGGTAACTATGGCTACACCTTC
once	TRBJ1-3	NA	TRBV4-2	CASSHRDLGIYF	TGTGCCAGCAGCCACCGGGACTTGGGCATATATTTT
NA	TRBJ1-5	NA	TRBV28	CASSSLTEPQHF	TGTGCCAGCAGTTCCCTGACAGAGCCCCAGCATTTT
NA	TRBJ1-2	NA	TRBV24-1	CATSDQGPYGYTF	TGTGCCACCAGTGACCAGGGTCCCTATGGCTACACCTTC
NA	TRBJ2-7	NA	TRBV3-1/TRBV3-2	CASSRIGHYEQYF	TGTGCCAGCAGCCGCATCGGACACTACGAGCAGTACTTC
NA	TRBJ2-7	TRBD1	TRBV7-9	CASSLEQGEQYF	TGTGCCAGCAGCTTAGAACAGGGGGAGCAGTACTTC
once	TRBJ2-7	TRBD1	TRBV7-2	CASSPDHLQGHQQYF	TGTGCCAGCAGCCCCGACCACCTACAGGGGCACCAGCAGTACTTC
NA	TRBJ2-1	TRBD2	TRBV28	CASTKGLAAYNEQFF	TGTGCCAGCACTAAGGGACTAGCGGCCTACAATGAGCAGTTCTTC
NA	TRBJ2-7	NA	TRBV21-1	CASSKDHHSYEQYF	TGTGCCAGCAGCAAAGATCACCACAGCTACGAGCAGTACTTC
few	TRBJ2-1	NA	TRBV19	CASSSLYLPPYNEQFF	TGTGCCAGTAGTTCTCTCTACCTTCCCCCATACAATGAGCAGTTCTTC
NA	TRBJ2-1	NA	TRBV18	CASSLGQIYEQFF	TGTGCCAGCTCACTCGGACAGATCTATGAGCAGTTCTTC
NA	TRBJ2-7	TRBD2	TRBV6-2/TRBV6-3	CASSSTIRGGPRDEQYF	TGTGCCAGCAGTTCCACGATACGGGGGGGACCACGGGACGAGCAGTACTTC
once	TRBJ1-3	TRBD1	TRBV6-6	CASSLTGASSGNTIYF	TGTGCCAGCAGCCTAACAGGGGCCTCCTCTGGAAACACCATATATTTT
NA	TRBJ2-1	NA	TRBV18	CASSPQLGLVTWSEQFF	TGTGCCAGCTCTCCTCAACTGGGACTGGTCACCTGGAGTGAGCAGTTCTTC
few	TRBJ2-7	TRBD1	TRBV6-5	CASRRTGSSYEQYF	TGTGCCAGCAGGAGGACAGGGAGCTCCTACGAGCAGTACTTC
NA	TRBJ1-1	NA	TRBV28	CASSLFRQAGTEAFF	TGTGCCAGCAGTCTCTTTAGACAGGCCGGCACTGAAGCTTTCTTT
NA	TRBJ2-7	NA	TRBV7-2	CASSLGPGTYEQYF	TGTGCCAGCAGCTTAGGCCCGGGGACCTACGAGCAGTACTTC
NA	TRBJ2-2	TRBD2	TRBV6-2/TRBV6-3	CASSHLAGVNTGELFF	TGTGCCAGCAGCCATCTAGCGGGGGTCAACACCGGGGAGCTGTTTTTT
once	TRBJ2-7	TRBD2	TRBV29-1	CSVAAGTRTGEQYF	TGCAGCGTTGCGGCCGGGACTAGGACTGGAGAGCAGTACTTC
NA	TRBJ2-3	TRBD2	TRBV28	CASSWGGADTQYF	TGTGCCAGCAGCTGGGGGGGGGCAGATACGCAGTATTTT
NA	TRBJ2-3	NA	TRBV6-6	CASEGVRGTDTQYF	TGTGCCAGTGAAGGGGTAAGGGGCACAGATACGCAGTATTTT